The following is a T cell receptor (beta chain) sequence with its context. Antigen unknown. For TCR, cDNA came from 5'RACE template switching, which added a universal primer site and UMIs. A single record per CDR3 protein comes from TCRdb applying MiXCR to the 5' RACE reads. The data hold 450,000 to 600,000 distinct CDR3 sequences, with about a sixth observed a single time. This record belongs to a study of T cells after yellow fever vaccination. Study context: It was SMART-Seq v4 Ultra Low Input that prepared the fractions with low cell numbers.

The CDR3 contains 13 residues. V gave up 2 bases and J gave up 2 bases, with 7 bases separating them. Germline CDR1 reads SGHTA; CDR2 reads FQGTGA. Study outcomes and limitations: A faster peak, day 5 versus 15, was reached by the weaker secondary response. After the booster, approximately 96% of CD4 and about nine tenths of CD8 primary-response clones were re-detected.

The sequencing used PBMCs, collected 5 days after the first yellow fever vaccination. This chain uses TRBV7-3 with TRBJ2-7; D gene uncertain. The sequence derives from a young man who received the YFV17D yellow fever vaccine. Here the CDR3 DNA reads TGTGCCAGCAGCTTATCCCAGGCCTACGAGCAGTACTTC. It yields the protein CASSLSQAYEQYF.